This note documents a single TCR beta chain sequence. Its antigen is currently unknown. The sample originates from a study of blood T cells in healthy people across ages. CDR1 and CDR2 from the germline V gene are SGHRS and YFSETQ. V trimming: 4 bases; J trimming: 7 bases; junction bases outside the gene matches: 8. This CDR3 is 14 amino acids long. Whole-study results and caveats: It was the long-lived donors that had more naive CD4+ cells and higher diversity than aged donors.

The authors drew around 9.4 milliliters of peripheral blood from each donor. The use of a sample-barcoded 5' primer and a J-beta primer mix characterized a second PCR of 7 to 11 cycles. Every cDNA molecule carried a tag from a template-switch adaptor bearing 12 random nucleotides. No fewer than 3 million CDR3-containing paired-end reads came from each sample. TCRdb reanalysed the 5' RACE reads using MiXCR and keeps one entry per CDR3 protein. The table records roughly 1,300,000 distinct CDR3 sequences, 59% of them present only once. The sample comprised blood. The receptor comes from a man aged 18 to 29 in good health. V and J are TRBV5-1 and TRBJ2-7; 10 nucleotides line up with TRBD1. CDR3 sequence reads: CASSLTGGMMEQYF. In nucleotides, the CDR3 is TGCGCCAGCAGCCTGACAGGGGGCATGATGGAGCAGTACTTC.